The clone carrying this T cell receptor beta chain was detected only a few times. Its antigen is unidentified. One entry per CDR3 protein, called by TCRdb with MiXCR from the reads. The repertoire has 900,000 to 950,000 distinct CDR3 sequences, approximately 31% of them found once; the top ten carry 13%. This record belongs to a study of T cell repertoires in cytomegalovirus infection. Study as a whole: Public TCR beta signature analysis indicated the presence of both CMV infection and matching HLA type.

V lost 5 bases to trimming and J lost 2 bases, with 16 bases between them. The germline CDR1 and CDR2 sequences are MDHEN and SYDVKM. The CDR3 length is 16 residues. The V and J genes are TRBV28 and TRBJ2-1; the D call may be TRBD1 or TRBD2 (5 bases each). This sequence was found in a human donor in good health (CMV status not recorded). Some clones in this sample may be carry-over from other donors' samples. The sample consisted of cultured CD8+ T cells from PBMCs, taken from culture after CMV antigen stimulation. CDR3 nucleotide sequence: TGTGCCAGCAGTACCATCGTGGGGGTCCCCTACAATGAGCAGTTCTTC. Translating gives CASSTIVGVPYNEQFF.